This paragraph covers one T cell receptor beta chain sequence. Its antigen is undetermined. CDR1 is LNHDA, CDR2 SQIVND, per germline (reference sequence). The CDR3 spans 11 residues. With V trimmed by 3 bases and J by 10 bases, 0 bases remained unmatched. Amplification used 60 Vbeta primers and 13 Jbeta primers. The assay was immunoSEQ multiplex PCR, and TCRdb's table has in-frame clones only and misses some. The sample lists more than 100,000 clones, under 85% seen once, with about 4.1% in the top ten. The sample comes from a study of cytomegalovirus exposure and HLA in healthy donors. Study context: Early on, a data release was issued that held about 85 million unique TCRs from HLA-typed donors.

Study results and limitations: Cytomegalovirus status was reportedly diagnosed by the classifier with high sensitivity and specificity. CMV serostatus alone was available as immune exposure information.

The chain uses TRBV19 and TRBJ2-1; 7 nucleotides match TRBD2. The specimen was PBMCs. This clonotype originated in a man aged 45-60 years in good health and CMV-seropositive. The chain's CDR3 is CASSMGGEQFF. CDR3 in DNA: TGTGCCAGTAGTATGGGGGGGGAGCAGTTCTTC.